This T cell receptor beta chain was sequenced for a study of molecular identifiers for immune sequencing clone quantification. A CD8+CD4-CCR7+CD45RA+ phenotype served as the sorting definition for naive CD8 T cells. The germline V gene encodes CDR1 MGHRA and CDR2 YSYEKL. Trimming cost V 4 bases and J 2 bases, with 15 bases left between them. The CDR3 runs to 15 residues. Overall study results and limits: Single-cell amounts of spiked Jurkat TCR RNA were reportedly detectable among over 750,000 naive cells.

From the PCR reads, TCRdb called clonotypes with MiXCR, one entry per CDR3 protein. The data show about 640,000 distinct CDR3 sequences, just under 20% seen once. This clonotype was counted at least ten times. The antigen remains unidentified. Sequencing was done on a sample of naive CD8+ T cells from blood, with Jurkat cell RNA spiked in. Subset defined: FACS-sorted CD8+CD4-CCR7+CD45RA+ naive T cells. The chain recombines TRBV4-1 with TRBJ2-7; D gene uncertain. The clonotype comes from a human donor in good health. Some libraries in this study had Jurkat cell RNA spiked in. In DNA, the CDR3 is TGCGCCAGCAGCCCCAAGGCGAGACCAACCTACGAGCAGTACTTC. Protein sequence: CASSPKARPTYEQYF.